This record covers a single TCR beta chain. Its antigen remains unidentified. The length of the CDR3 is 14 residues. Looked up from germline, CDR1 is LGHDT and CDR2 is YNNKEL (reference sequence). The V and J ends lost 0 bases and 5 bases respectively, with 10 bases between them. TCRdb redid the calling of the 5' RACE reads with MiXCR, one entry per CDR3 protein. This sample has about 450,000 distinct CDR3 sequences; under 25% occur once, and the top ten carry about an eighth. The record originates from a study of T-cell memory formation after mild COVID-19. Overall study context: Across donors, TCR clusters were largely donor specific.

Findings of the study overall: Pre-infection memory carried some responding clones, suggesting that cross-reactive memory joined.

The receptor comes from an adult woman who had mild COVID-19 (a few samples of this study predate the infection). Cell type and time point are not known. The chain uses TRBV3-1 and TRBJ1-2; TRBD1 might be the D (6 bases). The source material was PBMCs or a T cell subset sorted from them (not recorded which). In DNA form, the CDR3 reads TGTGCCAGCAGCCAAGACAGGGGTCGGTATGGCTACACCTTC. The encoded protein is CASSQDRGRYGYTF. Full variable domain (missing parts from reference TRBV3-1 and TRBJ1-2): DTAVSQTPKYLVTQMGNDKSIKCEQNLGHDTMYWYKQDSKKFLKIMFSYNNKELIINETVPNRFSPKSPDKAHLNLHINSLELGDSAVYFCASSQDRGRYGYTFGSGTRLTVV.